This T cell receptor beta chain was sequenced for a study of human T cells and chemical hapten exposure. Via MiXCR, TCRdb re-called the RACE reads, giving one row per CDR3 protein. The sample has under 75,000 distinct CDR3 sequences, roughly 11% seen once; the top ten hold 1.4%. Time point of the sample: patch test 3, about 24 weeks after DPC sensitization. The sample's treatment: therapeutic diphenylcyclopropenone sensitization with weekly scalp DPC. Patients had alopecia, were aged 18 to 70, and were not pregnant. The CDR3 spans 15 residues. J gave up 0 bases and V 1 base, and 2 bases lay outside the gene matches.

This sequence joins TRBV12-3 or TRBV12-4 and TRBJ2-7; 8 positions agree with TRBD1. Sample: whole blood, taken in connection with sensitization to the hapten diphenylcyclopropenone (DPC). The TCR was taken from a woman aged 45-65 years with alopecia areata. Some clones in this sample may be carry-over from other donors' samples. This CDR3 reads CASSLGDRSSYEQYF. The CDR3 DNA follows: TGTGCCAGCAGTTTAGGGGACAGGAGCTCCTACGAGCAGTACTTC.